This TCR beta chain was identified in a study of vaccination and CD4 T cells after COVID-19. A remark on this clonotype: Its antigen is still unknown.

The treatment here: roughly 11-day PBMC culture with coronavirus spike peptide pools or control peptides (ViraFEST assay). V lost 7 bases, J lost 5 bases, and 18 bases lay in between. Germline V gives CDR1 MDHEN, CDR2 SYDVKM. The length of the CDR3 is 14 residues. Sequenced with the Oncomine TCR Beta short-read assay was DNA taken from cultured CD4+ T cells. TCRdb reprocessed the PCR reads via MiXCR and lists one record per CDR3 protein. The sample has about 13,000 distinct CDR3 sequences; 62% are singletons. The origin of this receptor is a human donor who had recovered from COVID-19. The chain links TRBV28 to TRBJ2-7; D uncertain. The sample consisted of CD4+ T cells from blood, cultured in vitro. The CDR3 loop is CASIGVLAGDEQYF. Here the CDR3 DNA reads TGTGCCAGCATAGGCGTCCTCGCAGGTGACGAGCAGTACTTC.